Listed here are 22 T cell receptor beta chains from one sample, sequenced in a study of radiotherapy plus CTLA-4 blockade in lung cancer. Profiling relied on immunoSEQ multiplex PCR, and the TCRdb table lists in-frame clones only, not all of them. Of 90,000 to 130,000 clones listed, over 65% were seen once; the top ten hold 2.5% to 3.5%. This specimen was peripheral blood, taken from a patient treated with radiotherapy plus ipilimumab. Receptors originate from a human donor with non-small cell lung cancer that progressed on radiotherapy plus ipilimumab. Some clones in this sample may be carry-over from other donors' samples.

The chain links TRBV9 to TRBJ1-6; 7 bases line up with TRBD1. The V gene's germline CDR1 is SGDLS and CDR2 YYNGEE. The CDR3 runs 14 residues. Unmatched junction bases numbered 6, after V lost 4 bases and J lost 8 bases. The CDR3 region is CASSLGQVDSPLHF. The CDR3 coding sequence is TGTGCCAGCAGCCTCGGACAGGTCGATTCACCCCTCCACTTT.

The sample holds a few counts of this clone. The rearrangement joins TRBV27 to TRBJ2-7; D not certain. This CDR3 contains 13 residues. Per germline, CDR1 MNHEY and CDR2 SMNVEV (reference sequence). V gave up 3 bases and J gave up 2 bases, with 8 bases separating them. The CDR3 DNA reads TGTGCCAGCAGTTTTGCTGGGGCCTACGAGCAGTACTTC. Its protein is CASSFAGAYEQYF.

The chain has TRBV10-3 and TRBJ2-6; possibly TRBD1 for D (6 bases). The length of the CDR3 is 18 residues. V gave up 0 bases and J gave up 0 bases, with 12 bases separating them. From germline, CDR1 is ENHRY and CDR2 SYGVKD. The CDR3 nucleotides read TGTGCCATCAGTGAGTCGGAGCAGGGGTACTCTGGGGCCAACGTCCTGACTTTC. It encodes CAISESEQGYSGANVLTF.

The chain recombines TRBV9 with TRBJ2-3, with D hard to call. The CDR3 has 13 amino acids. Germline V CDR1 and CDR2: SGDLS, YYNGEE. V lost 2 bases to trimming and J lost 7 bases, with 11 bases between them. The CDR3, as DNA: TGTGCCAGCAGCGTTTCGTCAGGAAATACGCAGTATTTT. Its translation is CASSVSSGNTQYF. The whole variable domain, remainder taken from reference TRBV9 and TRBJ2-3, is DSGVTQTPKHLITATGQRVTLRCSPRSGDLSVYWYQQSLDQGLQFLIQYYNGEERAKGNILERFSAQQFPDLHSELNLSSLELGDSALYFCASSVSSGNTQYFGPGTRLTVL.

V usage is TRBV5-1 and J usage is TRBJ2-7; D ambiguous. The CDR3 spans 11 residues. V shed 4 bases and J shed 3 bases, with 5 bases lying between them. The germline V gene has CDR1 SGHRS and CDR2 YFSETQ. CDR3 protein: CASSPYYEQYF. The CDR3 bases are TGCGCCAGCAGCCCCTACTACGAGCAGTACTTC.

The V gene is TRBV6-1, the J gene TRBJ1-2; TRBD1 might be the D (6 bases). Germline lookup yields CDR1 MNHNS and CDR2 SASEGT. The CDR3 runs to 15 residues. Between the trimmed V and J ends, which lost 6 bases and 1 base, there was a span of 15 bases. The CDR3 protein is CASSPGGGNNYGYTF. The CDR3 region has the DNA TGTGCCAGCAGCCCTGGGGGGGGCAATAACTATGGCTACACCTTC.

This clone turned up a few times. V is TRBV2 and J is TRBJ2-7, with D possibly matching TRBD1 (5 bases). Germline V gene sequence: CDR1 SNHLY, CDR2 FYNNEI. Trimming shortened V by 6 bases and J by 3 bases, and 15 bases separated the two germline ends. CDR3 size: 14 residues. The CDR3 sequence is CASRDKVWGYEQYF. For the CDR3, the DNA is TGTGCCAGCAGGGACAAGGTGTGGGGCTACGAGCAGTACTTC.

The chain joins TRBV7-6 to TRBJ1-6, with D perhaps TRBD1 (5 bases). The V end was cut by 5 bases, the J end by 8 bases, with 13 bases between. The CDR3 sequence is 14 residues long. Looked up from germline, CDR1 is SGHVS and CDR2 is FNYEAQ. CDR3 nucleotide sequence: TGTGCCAGCAGCGAACAGGTGGCGGATTCACCCCTCCACTTT. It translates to CASSEQVADSPLHF.

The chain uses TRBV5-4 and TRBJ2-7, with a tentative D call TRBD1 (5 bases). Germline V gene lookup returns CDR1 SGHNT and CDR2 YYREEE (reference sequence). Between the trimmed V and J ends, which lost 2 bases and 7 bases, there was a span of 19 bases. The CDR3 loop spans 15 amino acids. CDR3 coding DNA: TGTGCCAGCAGCTTTGACAGCGCTCGCAGGAAGGAGCAGTACTTC. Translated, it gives CASSFDSARRKEQYF.

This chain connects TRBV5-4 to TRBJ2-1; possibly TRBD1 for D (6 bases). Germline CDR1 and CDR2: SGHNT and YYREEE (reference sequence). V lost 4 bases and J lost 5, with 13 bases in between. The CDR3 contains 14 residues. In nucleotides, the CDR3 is TGTGCCAGCAGCGACGGACAGCTTGACAATGAGCAGTTCTTC. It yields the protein CASSDGQLDNEQFF.

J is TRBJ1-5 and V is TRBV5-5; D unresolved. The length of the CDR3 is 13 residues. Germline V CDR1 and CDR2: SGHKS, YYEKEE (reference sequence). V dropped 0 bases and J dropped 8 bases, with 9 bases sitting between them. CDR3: CASSLEVVEPQHF. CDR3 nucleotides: TGTGCCAGCAGCTTGGAAGTGGTGGAGCCCCAGCATTTT.

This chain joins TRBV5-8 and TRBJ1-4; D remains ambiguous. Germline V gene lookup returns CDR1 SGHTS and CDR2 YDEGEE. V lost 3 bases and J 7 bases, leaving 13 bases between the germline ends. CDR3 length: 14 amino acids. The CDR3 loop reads CASSSRTEGEKLFF. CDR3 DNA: TGTGCCAGCAGCTCCAGGACTGAGGGTGAAAAACTGTTTTTT.

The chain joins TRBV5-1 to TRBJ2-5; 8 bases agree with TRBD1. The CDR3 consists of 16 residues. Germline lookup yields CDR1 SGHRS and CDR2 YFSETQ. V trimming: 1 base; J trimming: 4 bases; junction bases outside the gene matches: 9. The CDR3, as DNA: TGCGCCAGCAGCTTGCCCCCAGGGGGCGGAGGAGAGACCCAGTACTTC. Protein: CASSLPPGGGGETQYF.

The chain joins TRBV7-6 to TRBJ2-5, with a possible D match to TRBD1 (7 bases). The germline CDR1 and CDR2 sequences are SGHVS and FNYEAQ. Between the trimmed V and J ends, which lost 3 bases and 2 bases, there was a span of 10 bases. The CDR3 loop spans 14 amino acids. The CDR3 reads CASSLRGQQETQYF. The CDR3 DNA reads TGTGCCAGCAGCTTGCGGGGACAGCAAGAGACCCAGTACTTC. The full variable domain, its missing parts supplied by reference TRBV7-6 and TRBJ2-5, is GAGVSQSPRYKVTKRGQDVALRCDPISGHVSLYWYRQALGQGPEFLTYFNYEAQQDKSGLPNDRFSAERPEGSISTLTIQRTEQRDSAMYRCASSLRGQQETQYFGPGTRLLVL.

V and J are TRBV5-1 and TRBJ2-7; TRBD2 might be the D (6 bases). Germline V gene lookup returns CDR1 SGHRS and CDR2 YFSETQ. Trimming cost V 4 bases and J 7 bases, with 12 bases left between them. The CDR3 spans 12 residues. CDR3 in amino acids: CASSTGREEQYF. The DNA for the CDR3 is TGCGCCAGCAGCACCGGACGGGAGGAGCAGTACTTC.

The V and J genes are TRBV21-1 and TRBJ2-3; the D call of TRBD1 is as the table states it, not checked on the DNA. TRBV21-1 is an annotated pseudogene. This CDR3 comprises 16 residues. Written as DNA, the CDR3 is TGTGCCAGCAGCAAAAATGGTTCTACAGGATCAGATACGCAGTATTTT. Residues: CASSKNGSTGSDTQYF.

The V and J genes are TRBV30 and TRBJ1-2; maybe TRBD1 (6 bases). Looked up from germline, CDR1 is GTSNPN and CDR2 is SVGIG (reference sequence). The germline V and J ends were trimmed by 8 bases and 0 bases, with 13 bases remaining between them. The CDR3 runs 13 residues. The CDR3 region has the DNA TGTGCCACACAGGGTAACACTAACTATGGCTACACCTTC. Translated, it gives CATQGNTNYGYTF. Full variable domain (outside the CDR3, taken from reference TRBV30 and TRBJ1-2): SQTIHQWPATLVQPVGSPLSLECTVEGTSNPNLYWYRQAAGRGLQLLFYSVGIGQISSEVPQNLSASRPQDRQFILSSKKLLLSDSGFYLCATQGNTNYGYTFGSGTRLTVV.

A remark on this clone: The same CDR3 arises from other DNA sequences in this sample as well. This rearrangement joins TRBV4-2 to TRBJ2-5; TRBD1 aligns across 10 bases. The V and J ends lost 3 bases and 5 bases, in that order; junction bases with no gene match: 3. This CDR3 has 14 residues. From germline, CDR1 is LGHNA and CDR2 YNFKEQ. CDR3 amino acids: CASSQGQGRETQYF. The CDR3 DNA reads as TGTGCCAGCAGCCAGGGACAGGGGAGGGAGACCCAGTACTTC.

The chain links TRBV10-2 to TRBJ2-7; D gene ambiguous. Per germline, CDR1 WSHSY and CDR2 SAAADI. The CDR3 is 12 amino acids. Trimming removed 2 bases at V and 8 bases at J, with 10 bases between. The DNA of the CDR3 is TGCGCCAGCAGTGAGGGGCGGAGCAAGCAGTACTTC. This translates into CASSEGRSKQYF.

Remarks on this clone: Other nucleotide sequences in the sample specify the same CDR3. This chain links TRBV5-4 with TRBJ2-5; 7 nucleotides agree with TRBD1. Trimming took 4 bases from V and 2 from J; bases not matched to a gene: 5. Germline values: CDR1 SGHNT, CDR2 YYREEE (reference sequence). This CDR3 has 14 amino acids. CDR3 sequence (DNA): TGTGCCAGCAGCCTCACAGGGGTACAAGAGACCCAGTACTTC. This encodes CASSLTGVQETQYF.

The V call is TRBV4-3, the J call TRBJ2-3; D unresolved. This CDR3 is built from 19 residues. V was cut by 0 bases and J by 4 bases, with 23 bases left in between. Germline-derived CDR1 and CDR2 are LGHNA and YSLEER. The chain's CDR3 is CASSQEGYIALGLSDTQYF. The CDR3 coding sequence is TGCGCCAGCAGCCAAGAGGGGTACATAGCACTCGGTCTCTCAGATACGCAGTATTTT.

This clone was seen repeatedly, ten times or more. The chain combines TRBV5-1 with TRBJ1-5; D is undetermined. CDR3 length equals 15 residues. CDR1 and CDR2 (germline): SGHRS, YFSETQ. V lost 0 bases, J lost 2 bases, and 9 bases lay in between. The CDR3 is CASSLGEYGNQPQHF. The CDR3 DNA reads TGCGCCAGCAGCTTGGGAGAATATGGCAATCAGCCCCAGCATTTT.